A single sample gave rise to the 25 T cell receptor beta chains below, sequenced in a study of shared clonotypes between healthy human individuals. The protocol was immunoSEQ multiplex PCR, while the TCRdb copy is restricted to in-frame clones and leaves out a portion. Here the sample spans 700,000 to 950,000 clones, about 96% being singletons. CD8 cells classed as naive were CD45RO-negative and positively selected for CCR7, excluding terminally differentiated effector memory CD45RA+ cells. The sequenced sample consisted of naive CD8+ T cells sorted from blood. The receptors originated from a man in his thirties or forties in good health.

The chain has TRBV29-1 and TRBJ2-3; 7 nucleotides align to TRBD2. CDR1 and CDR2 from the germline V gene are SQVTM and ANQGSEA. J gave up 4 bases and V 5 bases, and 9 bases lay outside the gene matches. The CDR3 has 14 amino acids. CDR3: CSVWAGDLADTQYF. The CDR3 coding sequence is TGCAGCGTTTGGGCGGGGGACCTCGCAGATACGCAGTATTTT.

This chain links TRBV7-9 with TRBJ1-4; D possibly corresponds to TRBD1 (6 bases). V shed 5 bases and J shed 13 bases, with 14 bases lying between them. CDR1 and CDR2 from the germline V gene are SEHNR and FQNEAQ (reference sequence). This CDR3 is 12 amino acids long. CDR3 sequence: CASSLGTTGLFF. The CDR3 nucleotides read TGTGCCAGCAGCCTAGGGACAACGGGACTGTTTTTT.

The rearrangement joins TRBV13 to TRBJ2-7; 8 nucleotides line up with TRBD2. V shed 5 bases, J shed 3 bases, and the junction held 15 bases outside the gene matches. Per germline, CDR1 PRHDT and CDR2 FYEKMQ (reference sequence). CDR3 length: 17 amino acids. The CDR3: CASSPGRLASQYYEQYF. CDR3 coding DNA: TGTGCCAGCAGCCCCGGACGACTAGCGAGCCAGTACTACGAGCAGTACTTC.

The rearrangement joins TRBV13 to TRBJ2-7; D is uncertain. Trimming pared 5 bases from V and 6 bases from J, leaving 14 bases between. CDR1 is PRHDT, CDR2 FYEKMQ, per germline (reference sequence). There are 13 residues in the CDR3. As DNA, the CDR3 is TGTGCCAGCAGCCCCCCCAGTTCCATCGAGCAGTACTTC. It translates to CASSPPSSIEQYF.

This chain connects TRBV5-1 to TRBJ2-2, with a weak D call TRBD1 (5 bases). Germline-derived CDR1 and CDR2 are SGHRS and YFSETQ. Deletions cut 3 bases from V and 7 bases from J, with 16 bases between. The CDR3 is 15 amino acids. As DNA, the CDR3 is TGCGCCAGCAGCTCGGACAAGGCTTTGTTCGGGGAGCTGTTTTTT. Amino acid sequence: CASSSDKALFGELFF. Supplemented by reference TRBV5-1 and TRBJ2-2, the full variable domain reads KAGVTQTPRYLIKTRGQQVTLSCSPISGHRSVSWYQQTPGQGLQFLFEYFSETQRNKGNFPGRFSGRQFSNSRSEMNVSTLELGDSALYLCASSSDKALFGELFFGEGSRLTVL.

The CDR3 region has the DNA TGTGCCTGGAGAACAGGGCCGTTCCCAGGCTCCTACGAGCAGTACTTC. Protein: CAWRTGPFPGSYEQYF. V gene TRBV30 combines with J gene TRBJ2-7; possibly TRBD1 for D (6 bases). Trimming shortened V by 3 bases and J by 0 bases, and 18 bases separated the two germline ends. This CDR3 is built from 16 residues. Germline CDR1 and CDR2: GTSNPN and SVGIG (reference sequence).

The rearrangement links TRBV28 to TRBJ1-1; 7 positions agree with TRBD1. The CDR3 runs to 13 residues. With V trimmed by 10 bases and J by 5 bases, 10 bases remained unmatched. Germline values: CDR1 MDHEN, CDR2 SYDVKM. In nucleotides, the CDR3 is TGTGCCATTCAGACAGGGATACAGACTGAAGCTTTCTTT. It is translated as CAIQTGIQTEAFF.

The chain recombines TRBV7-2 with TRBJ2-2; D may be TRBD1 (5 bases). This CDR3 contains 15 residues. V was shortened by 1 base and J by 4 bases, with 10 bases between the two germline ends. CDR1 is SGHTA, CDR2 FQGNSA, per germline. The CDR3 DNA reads TGTGCCAGCAGCTTAGTCGCAGGGTTCACCGGGGAGCTGTTTTTT. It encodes CASSLVAGFTGELFF.

Written as DNA, the CDR3 is TGCGCCAGCAGTTATGGACTAGCCGACTCCTACGAGCAGTACTTC. As protein: CASSYGLADSYEQYF. The chain links TRBV10-2 to TRBJ2-7, with 8 bases fitting TRBD2. There are 15 residues in the CDR3. V shed 5 bases and J 0 bases; nucleotides not matched to a gene: 6. Germline V gene data show CDR1 as WSHSY and CDR2 as SAAADI.

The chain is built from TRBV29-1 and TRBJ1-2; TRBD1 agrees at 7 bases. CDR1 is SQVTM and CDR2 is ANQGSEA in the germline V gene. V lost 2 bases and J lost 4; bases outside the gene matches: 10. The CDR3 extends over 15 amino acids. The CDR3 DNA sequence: TGCAGCGTTGAAAGCCGACAGGGCGGAATCTATGGCTACACCTTC. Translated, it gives CSVESRQGGIYGYTF.

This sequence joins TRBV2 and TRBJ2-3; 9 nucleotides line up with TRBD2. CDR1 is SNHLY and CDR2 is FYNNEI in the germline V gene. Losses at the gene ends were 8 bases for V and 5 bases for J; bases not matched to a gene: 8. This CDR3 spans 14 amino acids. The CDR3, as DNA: TGTGCCAGCGTTAGCGGGAGAGAGAAAGATACGCAGTATTTT. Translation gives CASVSGREKDTQYF.

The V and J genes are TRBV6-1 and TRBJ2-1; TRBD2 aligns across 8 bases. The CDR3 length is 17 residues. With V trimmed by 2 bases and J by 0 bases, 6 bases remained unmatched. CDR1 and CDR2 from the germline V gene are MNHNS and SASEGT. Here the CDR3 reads CASSETRLASSYNEQFF. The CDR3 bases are TGTGCCAGCAGTGAAACCAGACTAGCGAGCTCCTACAATGAGCAGTTCTTC.

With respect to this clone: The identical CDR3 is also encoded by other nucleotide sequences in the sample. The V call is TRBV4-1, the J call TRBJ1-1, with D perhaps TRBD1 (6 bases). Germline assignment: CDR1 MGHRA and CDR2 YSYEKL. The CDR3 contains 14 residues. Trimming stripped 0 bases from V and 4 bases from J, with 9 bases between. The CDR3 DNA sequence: TGCGCCAGCAGCCAAGAAGGGGGAGTCACTGAAGCTTTCTTT. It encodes CASSQEGGVTEAFF.

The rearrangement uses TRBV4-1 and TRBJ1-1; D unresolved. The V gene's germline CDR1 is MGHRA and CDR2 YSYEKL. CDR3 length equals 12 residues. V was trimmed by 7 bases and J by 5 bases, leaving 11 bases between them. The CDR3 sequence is CASNGGGTEAFF. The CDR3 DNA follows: TGCGCCAGCAACGGAGGTGGGACTGAAGCTTTCTTT.

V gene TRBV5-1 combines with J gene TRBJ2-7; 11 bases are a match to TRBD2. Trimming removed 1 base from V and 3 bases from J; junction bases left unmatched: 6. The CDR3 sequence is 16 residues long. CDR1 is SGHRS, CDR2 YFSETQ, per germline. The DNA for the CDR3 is TGCGCCAGCAGCTTGTTAACGGGACTAGCGGACTACGAGCAGTACTTC. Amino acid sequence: CASSLLTGLADYEQYF.

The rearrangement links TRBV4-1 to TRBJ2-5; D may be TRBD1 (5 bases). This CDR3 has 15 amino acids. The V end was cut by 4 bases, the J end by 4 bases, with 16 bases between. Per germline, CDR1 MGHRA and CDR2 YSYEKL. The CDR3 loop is CASSPIPTGRETQYF. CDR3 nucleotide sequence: TGCGCCAGCAGCCCCATCCCCACAGGAAGAGAGACCCAGTACTTC.

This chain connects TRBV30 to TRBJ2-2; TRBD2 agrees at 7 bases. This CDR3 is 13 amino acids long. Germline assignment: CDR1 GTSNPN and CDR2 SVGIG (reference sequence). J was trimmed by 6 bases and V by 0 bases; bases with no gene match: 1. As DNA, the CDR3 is TGTGCCTGGAGTGTCACTAGCGCCGGGGAGCTGTTTTTT. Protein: CAWSVTSAGELFF.

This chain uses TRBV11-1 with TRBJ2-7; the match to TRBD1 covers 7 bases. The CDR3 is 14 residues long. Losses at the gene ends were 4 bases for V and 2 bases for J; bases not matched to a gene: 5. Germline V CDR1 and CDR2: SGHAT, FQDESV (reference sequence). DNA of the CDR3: TGTGCCAGCAGCTCCCGGGACAGCGCCTACGAGCAGTACTTC. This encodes CASSSRDSAYEQYF. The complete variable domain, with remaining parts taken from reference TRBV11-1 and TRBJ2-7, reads EAEVAQSPRYKITEKSQAVAFWCDPISGHATLYWYRQILGQGPELLVQFQDESVVDDSQLPKDRFSAERLKGVDSTLKIQPAELGDSAMYLCASSSRDSAYEQYFGPGTRLTVT.

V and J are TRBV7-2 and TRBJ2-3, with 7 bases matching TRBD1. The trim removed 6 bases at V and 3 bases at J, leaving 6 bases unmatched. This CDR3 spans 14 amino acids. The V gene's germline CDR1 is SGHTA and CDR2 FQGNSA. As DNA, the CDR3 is TGTGCCAGCAGTTACCGACAGGGAACAGATACGCAGTATTTT. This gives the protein CASSYRQGTDTQYF.

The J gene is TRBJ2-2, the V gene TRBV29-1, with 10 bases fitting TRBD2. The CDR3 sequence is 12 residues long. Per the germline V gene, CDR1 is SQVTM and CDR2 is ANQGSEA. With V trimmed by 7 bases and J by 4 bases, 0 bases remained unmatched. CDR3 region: CSGLAGTGELFF. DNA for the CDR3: TGCAGCGGACTAGCGGGCACCGGGGAGCTGTTTTTT.

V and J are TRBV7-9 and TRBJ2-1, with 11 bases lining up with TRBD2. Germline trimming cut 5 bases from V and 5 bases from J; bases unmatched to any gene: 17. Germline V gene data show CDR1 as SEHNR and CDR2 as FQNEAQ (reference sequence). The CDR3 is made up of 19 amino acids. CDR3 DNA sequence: TGTGCCAGCAGCCGGAGATTAGCGGGAGGGCCGGTTTTCGACAATGAGCAGTTCTTC. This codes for CASSRRLAGGPVFDNEQFF.

CDR3: CASSSEMDDFNTEAFF. In nucleotides, the CDR3 is TGTGCCAGCAGCTCGGAGATGGACGACTTTAACACTGAAGCTTTCTTT. The V gene is TRBV28, the J gene TRBJ1-1; D not certain. Per the germline V gene, CDR1 is MDHEN and CDR2 is SYDVKM. This CDR3 comprises 16 residues. The V end lost 6 bases, the J end lost 2 bases, and 19 bases lay between the germline ends.

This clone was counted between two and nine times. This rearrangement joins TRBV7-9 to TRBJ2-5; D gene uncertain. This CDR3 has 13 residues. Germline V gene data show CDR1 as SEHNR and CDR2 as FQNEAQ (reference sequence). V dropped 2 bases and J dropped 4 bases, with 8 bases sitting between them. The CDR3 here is CASSLRPSETQYF. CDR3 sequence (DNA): TGTGCCAGCAGCTTACGGCCTTCAGAGACCCAGTACTTC.

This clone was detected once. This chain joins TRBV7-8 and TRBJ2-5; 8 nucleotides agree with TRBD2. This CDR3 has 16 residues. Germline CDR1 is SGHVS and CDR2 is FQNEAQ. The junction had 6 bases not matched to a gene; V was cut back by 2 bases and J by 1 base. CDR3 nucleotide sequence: TGTGCCAGCAGCTTAAGTGTGGCGGGGGGCCAAGAGACCCAGTACTTC. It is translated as CASSLSVAGGQETQYF. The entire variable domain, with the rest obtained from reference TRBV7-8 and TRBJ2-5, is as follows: GAGVSQSPRYKVAKRGQDVALRCDPISGHVSLFWYQQALGQGPEFLTYFQNEAQLDKSGLPSDRFFAERPEGSVSTLKIQRTQQEDSAVYLCASSLSVAGGQETQYFGPGTRLLVL.

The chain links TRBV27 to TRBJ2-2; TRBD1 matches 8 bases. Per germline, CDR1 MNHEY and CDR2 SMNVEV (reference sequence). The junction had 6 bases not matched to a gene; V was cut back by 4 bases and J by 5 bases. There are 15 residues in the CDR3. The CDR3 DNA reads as TGTGCCAGCAGTTCCCAGACAGGGGTGACCGGGGAGCTGTTTTTT. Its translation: CASSSQTGVTGELFF.